This T cell receptor beta chain was sequenced for a study of T cells in Graves' hyperthyroidism and ophthalmopathy (dated by TCRdb to about 2019). Describing the broader study: Peripheral blood samples were taken at initial diagnosis, before any treatment was given. TCR V-J signatures able to tell the groups apart were searched for in a discovery cohort of around 95 patients, of whom roughly 42 had Graves' ophthalmopathy and around 56 had stable Graves' hyperthyroidism. Prospective prediction of ophthalmopathy was tested in an independent validation cohort consisting of some 19 hyperthyroidism patients and around 16 patients who later progressed to ophthalmopathy. For training and testing, the approximately 97 patients in the discovery cohort were randomly divided in a 7:3 ratio. In addition, the study compared T-cell repertoires in thyroid tissue and in blood from six Graves' hyperthyroidism patients. After sampling, hyperthyroidism patients received methimazole starting at 30 mg daily, and ophthalmopathy patients received high-dose intravenous methylprednisolone. The paper describes TCR Vbeta CDR3 sequencing of about 140 peripheral blood samples, made up of about 40 ophthalmopathy patients, some 80 hyperthyroidism patients and roughly 17 progressor patients. Results the study describes overall, beyond this receptor: No statistical method was used to fix the sample size in advance, and group allocation was not hidden from the investigators. A 13 V-J signature model separated ophthalmopathy from stable hyperthyroidism, with approximately 87% sensitivity and about 81% specificity in cross-validation and 80%/75% in testing. Blood samples also contained most of the expanded thyroid clonotypes (frequency above 0.001), which suggests that blood repertoires may reflect thyroid immune responses. In validation, the model predicted progression to ophthalmopathy a median of roughly 6.5 months before onset, with approximately 71% sensitivity and roughly 73% specificity.

Counted from cysteine to phenylalanine, this CDR3 has 15 amino acids. Only the CDR3 DNA stays, 45 bases, in frame from base 1. V sheds 0 bases and J sheds 1 base, leaving 8 bases between their ends. In the germline V gene, CDR1 corresponds to SGHRS and CDR2 to YFSETQ. Hyperthyroidism patients were newly diagnosed, with disease duration under 2 months, and aged 18 to 65 years. Any patient with an uncontrolled infection, another autoimmune disease, pregnancy or lactation was excluded. Diagnoses were based on clinical symptoms, serum thyroxine and TRAb, thyroid ultrasound and orbital computed tomography. Blood from progressor patients was drawn when they were first diagnosed with hyperthyroidism, before any ophthalmopathy symptoms appeared. Ficoll-Paque density gradient centrifugation was used to isolate PBMCs from about 10 ml of fresh peripheral blood. Progressor patients were defined as those initially diagnosed with Graves' hyperthyroidism in whom ophthalmopathy developed during follow-up. Total RNA was extracted using Trizol reagent, and RNA quality was assessed on an Agilent 2100 Bioanalyzer.

This clonotype was counted only a few times. Its cognate antigen has yet to be identified. Base qualities are not at hand, and no much larger clone is one base apart. TCR beta CDR3 regions were amplified from RNA transcripts. For the first round of RT-PCR on the TCR CDR3, the HTBI primer set was used together with the Qiagen OneStep RT-PCR kit. A second multiplex PCR round built the libraries, followed by size selection and purification. The libraries were sequenced on an Illumina HiSeq2000 using paired-end 100 bp reads. The source study handled its data this way. Raw data were processed with SOAPnuke, discarding reads with adapters, uncalled bases, mean Phred below 15, or no exact constant-primer or identifier match. COPE v1.2.5 was used to merge high-quality paired reads, and clonotypes were defined as unique nucleotide sequences. MiTCR v1.1 was used to align clonotypes to the IMGT TRBV, TRBD and TRBJ reference segments. The analysis was restricted to V-J combinations with a frequency above 0.0001, which together covered just over 99% of the repertoires. The TCS score was defined as F50 (clonal expansion) divided by E x V (chaos), with BLOSUM62-based TCRdist calculated between CDR3 peptides within each V-J. Welch's t-statistics and random forest reduced 450 to 600 V-J features to around 14, which were used in a naive Bayes classifier (R e1071). TCRdb applied fastp at Q25 and MiXCR to the public reads, then kept only in-frame beta chains. Each entry is one CDR3 protein sequence, shown with its most common DNA and genes. The V and J calls and clone size come from TCRdb's table, not from the authors' own analysis. For this sample there are some 270,000 distinct CDR3 sequences; roughly 14% appear just once. Jointly, the top ten make up 7% to 8.5% of the sample.

The sequenced material came from blood. The chain employs TRBV5-1 and TRBJ2-1; the D gene assignment is ambiguous. The sequence derives from a woman aged 25 to 39 with Graves' hyperthyroidism that later progressed to Graves' ophthalmopathy. The DNA sequence is given as TGCGCCAGCAGCTTGGGATCGTTTTCCTACAATGAGCAGTTCTTC. Translated, this gives CASSLGSFSYNEQFF.